This entry is about one TCR beta chain. This entry is derived from a study of cytomegalovirus exposure and HLA in healthy donors. About the research overall: Caucasian-associated ancestry cluster membership applied to over 80% of under 450 genotyped donors.

V lost 1 base and J 6 bases, leaving 13 bases between the germline ends. The CDR3 is 14 residues long. The germline CDR1 and CDR2 sequences are SGHVS and FNYEAQ. In the PCR, 60 Vbeta and 13 Jbeta primers were used. Profiled with immunoSEQ multiplex PCR; TCRdb holds only in-frame clones, not every one. The sample lists about 160,000 clones, around 73% occurring once. V gene TRBV7-6 combines with J gene TRBJ2-7, with D possibly being TRBD1 (6 bases). Sequenced: PBMCs. This receptor was identified in a woman aged 18-35 years in good health and CMV-seronegative. CDR3 protein: CASSLESGAGEQYF. CDR3 DNA sequence: TGTGCCAGCAGCTTAGAATCAGGGGCGGGCGAGCAGTACTTC.